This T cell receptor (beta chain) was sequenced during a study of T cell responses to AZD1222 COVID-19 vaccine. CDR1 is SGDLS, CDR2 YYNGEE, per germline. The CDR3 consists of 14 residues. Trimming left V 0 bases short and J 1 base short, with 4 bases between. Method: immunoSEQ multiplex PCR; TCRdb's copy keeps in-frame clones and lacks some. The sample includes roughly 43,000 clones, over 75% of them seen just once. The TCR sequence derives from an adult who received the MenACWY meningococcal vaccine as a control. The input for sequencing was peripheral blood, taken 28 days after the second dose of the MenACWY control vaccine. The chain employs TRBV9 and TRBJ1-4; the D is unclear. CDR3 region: CASSVGGTNEKLFF. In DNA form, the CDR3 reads TGTGCCAGCAGCGTAGGGGGAACTAATGAAAAACTGTTTTTT.